These 14 T cell receptor beta chains originate from one sample sequenced in a study of T cells in Graves' hyperthyroidism and ophthalmopathy. RNA transcripts provided the source from which TCR beta CDR3 regions were amplified. Initially, a first-round RT-PCR of the TCR CDR3 employed the HTBI primer set. In TCRdb, the multiplex PCR reads were re-called with MiXCR into one record per CDR3 protein. Seen here are about 600,000 distinct CDR3 sequences, more than 12% observed once, and the top ten hold about an eighth. The source material was blood. The receptors come from a woman in her forties or fifties with Graves' ophthalmopathy.

This clonotype showed up many times. The CDR3 spells CASSERGRGEQFF. As DNA, the CDR3 is TGTGCCAGCAGTGAGAGGGGGCGCGGGGAGCAGTTCTTC. The genes are TRBV28 and TRBJ2-1, with 7 bases matching TRBD1. The CDR3 is 13 residues long. V trimming: 5 bases; J trimming: 10 bases; junction bases outside the gene matches: 8. Germline CDR1 and CDR2: MDHEN and SYDVKM.

This clonotype was seen many times. The chain is built from TRBV7-2 and TRBJ2-1; TRBD2 matches 9 bases. V lost 4 bases, J lost 9 bases, and 7 bases stayed unmatched. The CDR3 runs 14 residues. In germline, CDR1 is SGHTA, CDR2 FQGNSA. The CDR3 is CASSSMGLAVEQFF. Written as DNA, the CDR3 is TGTGCCAGCAGCTCAATGGGACTAGCAGTTGAGCAGTTCTTC.

At least ten counts were recorded for this clonotype. The rearrangement joins TRBV6-1 to TRBJ2-7; D might be TRBD2 (5 bases). V shed 4 bases and J shed 3 bases, with 10 bases lying between them. Looked up from germline, CDR1 is MNHNS and CDR2 is SASEGT. This CDR3 is 13 amino acids long. The CDR3 protein is CASSGRTDYEQYF. The CDR3 DNA follows: TGTGCCAGCAGTGGGAGGACCGACTACGAGCAGTACTTC.

This clonotype was picked up a small number of times. The J gene is TRBJ2-6, the V gene TRBV7-9, with D hard to call. Between the trimmed V and J ends, which lost 5 bases and 4 bases, there was a span of 9 bases. In germline, CDR1 is SEHNR, CDR2 FQNEAQ (reference sequence). The CDR3 length is 14 residues. The CDR3 here is CASSPRPGANVLTF. CDR3 coding DNA: TGTGCCAGCAGCCCACGACCCGGGGCCAACGTCCTGACTTTC.

The chain employs TRBV28 and TRBJ1-2; 10 bases match TRBD1. V trimming: 9 bases; J trimming: 0 bases; junction bases outside the gene matches: 16. From germline, CDR1 is MDHEN and CDR2 SYDVKM. CDR3 size: 18 residues. The CDR3 loop reads CASSIDLDRGRSNYGYTF. CDR3 coding DNA: TGTGCCAGTAGTATAGATCTCGACAGGGGGCGCTCTAACTATGGCTACACCTTC.

The chain links TRBV27 to TRBJ2-7, with a weak D call TRBD1 (6 bases). In germline, CDR1 is MNHEY, CDR2 SMNVEV (reference sequence). The CDR3 is 14 amino acids. V lost 7 bases and J 6 bases, leaving 19 bases between the germline ends. The CDR3 DNA sequence: TGTGCCAGCAAGGAGGTGGACAGTTCGGGCGAGCAGTACTTC. It encodes CASKEVDSSGEQYF.

This clonotype was recorded at least ten times. The V and J genes are TRBV11-2 and TRBJ1-1; D not certain. The CDR3 covers 15 residues. In germline, CDR1 is SGHAT, CDR2 FQNNGV. Trimming shortened V by 0 bases and J by 0 bases, and 8 bases separated the two germline ends. The DNA for the CDR3 is TGTGCCAGCAGCTTAGACCAGGCTATGAACACTGAAGCTTTCTTT. Residues: CASSLDQAMNTEAFF.

The table lists this clonotype with many counts. The chain joins TRBV27 to TRBJ2-7, with 10 bases matching TRBD1. There are 16 residues in the CDR3. Germline lookup yields CDR1 MNHEY and CDR2 SMNVEV (reference sequence). V was pared by 3 bases and J by 4 bases, with 9 bases of the junction left unmatched. In DNA form, the CDR3 reads TGTGCCAGCAGTTTTCTTCCGGGACAGGGGCAGTACGAGCAGTACTTC. It is translated as CASSFLPGQGQYEQYF.

The J gene is TRBJ1-1, the V gene TRBV27; D is uncertain. CDR1 and CDR2 from the germline V gene are MNHEY and SMNVEV (reference sequence). V was pared by 3 bases and J by 4 bases, with 12 bases between. The CDR3 is 14 amino acids. The CDR3 region is CASSFVGLGTEAFF. The CDR3 nucleotides are TGTGCCAGCAGTTTTGTGGGATTGGGCACTGAAGCTTTCTTT.

This clonotype was observed many times. The rearrangement uses TRBV30 and TRBJ1-5; no definite D call. Germline values: CDR1 GTSNPN, CDR2 SVGIG (reference sequence). Trimming pared 5 bases from V and 0 bases from J, leaving 8 bases between. The CDR3 runs to 13 residues. This CDR3 reads CAWGRDSNQPQHF. The DNA of the CDR3 is TGTGCCTGGGGACGGGATAGCAATCAGCCCCAGCATTTT.

V is TRBV30 and J is TRBJ2-1; a weak D match, TRBD2 (6 bases). Between the trimmed V and J ends, which lost 4 bases and 10 bases, there was a span of 20 bases. Per the germline V gene, CDR1 is GTSNPN and CDR2 is SVGIG (reference sequence). The CDR3 has 14 residues. CDR3 sequence: CAWNTGSRGGEQFF. CDR3 bases: TGTGCCTGGAATACGGGGTCCCGTGGGGGGGAGCAGTTCTTC.

V usage is TRBV12-3 or TRBV12-4 and J usage is TRBJ2-7; D is perhaps TRBD1 (6 bases). The CDR3 consists of 13 residues. The V end lost 10 bases, the J end lost 4 bases, and 17 bases lay between the germline ends. The CDR3 loop reads CANSPTGQYEQYF. CDR3 coding DNA: TGTGCCAACAGCCCAACAGGGCAATACGAGCAGTACTTC.

This chain links TRBV7-9 with TRBJ2-1; 10 bases align to TRBD2. The germline CDR1 and CDR2 sequences are SEHNR and FQNEAQ (reference sequence). The CDR3 runs to 14 residues. Germline trimming cut 5 bases from V and 7 bases from J; bases unmatched to any gene: 5. The CDR3 protein is CASSRVAGGNEQFF. In DNA, the CDR3 is TGTGCCAGCAGCAGAGTAGCGGGAGGTAATGAGCAGTTCTTC.

This clonotype was seen many times. V is TRBV10-2 and J is TRBJ1-1; 9 nucleotides align to TRBD1. V lost 8 bases to trimming and J lost 4 bases; unmatched junction nucleotides: 5. This CDR3 comprises 13 residues. Germline V gene data show CDR1 as WSHSY and CDR2 as SAAADI. In DNA form, the CDR3 reads TGCGCCAGCCGGGACAGGGAGCCCACTGAAGCTTTCTTT. This gives the protein CASRDREPTEAFF.